These T cell receptor beta chains were read from a single sample in a study of T-cell reconstitution after alpha-beta-depleted transplantation in children. Each CDR3 protein gets one entry after TCRdb re-called the PCR reads with MiXCR. This table has some 200,000 distinct CDR3 sequences, around 5.9% appearing once. The sequencing used PBMCs, collected before TCRalphabeta/CD19-depleted stem cell transplant. All receptors derive from a girl less than two years old with combined immunodeficiency, due to receive a stem cell transplant. Each CDR3 is given with its conserved first and last residue. The D gene is left open where the match is weak. Rows may omit the clone size; those that give it use once, few, many or a size class.

j_call | d_call | clone_size | v_call | cdr3_nt | cdr3_aa
TRBJ2-5 | . | many | TRBV12-3/TRBV12-4 | TGTGCCAGCAGTTTAGGAGGAGCGGAGACCCAGTACTTC | CASSLGGAETQYF
TRBJ2-1 | TRBD2 | many | TRBV19 | TGTGCCAGTTGCTTACTAGCGGGGGGAGGCAATGAGCAGTTCTTC | CASCLLAGGGNEQFF
TRBJ2-1 | TRBD2 | many | TRBV29-1 | TGCAGCGTTGGTTCGGCCGGGACTAGCGGGAGGGCTTCATACAATGAGCAGTTCTTC | CSVGSAGTSGRASYNEQFF
TRBJ2-7 | . | few | TRBV2 | TGTGCCAGCTGCTATGACACCTACCCGGGACGGGGTAGGGACGAGCAGTACTTC | CASCYDTYPGRGRDEQYF
TRBJ2-5 | . | many | TRBV6-2/TRBV6-3 | TGTGCCAGCAGTTACTCGGATTCTCGGACCCAGTACTTC | CASSYSDSRTQYF
TRBJ2-1 | TRBD2 | many | TRBV14 | TGTGCCAGCAGCCAACAACTAGCGGGAGACTACAATGAGCAGTTCTTC | CASSQQLAGDYNEQFF
TRBJ1-2 | TRBD1 | many | TRBV6-2/TRBV6-3 | TGTGCCAGCAGCACCGGGACAGGGATCTATGGCTACACCTTC | CASSTGTGIYGYTF
TRBJ2-1 | TRBD2 | many | TRBV29-1 | TGCAGCGTAGTAGCGGGGCGCTCCTACAATGAGCAGTTCTTC | CSVVAGRSYNEQFF
TRBJ2-7 | TRBD1 | many | TRBV29-1 | TGCAGCGTTGAAACCCCGGGACAGGGGGCTCAACTGAGCTCCTACGAGCAGTACTTC | CSVETPGQGAQLSSYEQYF
TRBJ2-3 | . | many | TRBV29-1 | TGCAGCGTTGAAGAGACACCTTATTACACAGATACGCAGTATTTT | CSVEETPYYTDTQYF
TRBJ2-3 | . | many | TRBV7-2 | TGTGCCAGCAGCTTAGCGCGAAGGGGGACAGATACGCAGTATTTT | CASSLARRGTDTQYF
TRBJ2-1 | TRBD2 | few | TRBV7-6 | TGTGCCAGCAGCCCTCTAGCGGGGAGAAACAATGAGCAGTTCTTC | CASSPLAGRNNEQFF
TRBJ2-1 | . | . | TRBV4-2 | TGTGCCAGCAGCCAAGATCCCTTCTACAATGAGCAGTTCTTC | CASSQDPFYNEQFF
TRBJ2-1 | . | many | TRBV12-3/TRBV12-4 | TGTGCCAGCAGTTTGGGTGGGTATAATGAGCAGTTCTTC | CASSLGGYNEQFF
TRBJ2-1 | . | many | TRBV5-5 | TGTGCCAGCAGCGGGGGGACTTTCTCCTACAATGAGCAGTTCTTC | CASSGGTFSYNEQFF
TRBJ2-5 | . | many | TRBV15 | TGTGCCACCAGCAGGGGGGCCAGGGGTCAAGAGACCCAGTACTTC | CATSRGARGQETQYF
TRBJ1-1 | . | many | TRBV6-1 | TGTGCCAGCAGTGAATTGGCTGGGGACACTGAAGCTTTCTTT | CASSELAGDTEAFF
TRBJ2-1 | TRBD2 | few | TRBV3-1 | TGTGCCAGCAGCCACGGGACAGGTTCTAGCGGGAGTGTCTTC | CASSHGTGSSGSVF
TRBJ1-1 | . | many | TRBV29-1 | TGCAGCGTTGAAGTAGGAGAGAGGAACACTGAAGCTTTCTTT | CSVEVGERNTEAFF
TRBJ2-2 | TRBD1 | many | TRBV20-1 | TGCAGTGCTAGAGATTCGGGGACAGGGGGCACCGGGGAGCTGTTTTTT | CSARDSGTGGTGELFF
TRBJ2-2 | TRBD2 | many | TRBV7-9 | TGTGCCAGCAGCTTAGAACTAGCGGGGGACACCGGGGAGCTGTTTTTT | CASSLELAGDTGELFF
TRBJ2-5 | . | many | TRBV6-2/TRBV6-3 | TGTGCCAGCAGTTACGGGGAGACCCAGTACTTC | CASSYGETQYF
TRBJ2-2 | . | many | TRBV20-1 | TGCAGTGCTAGAGAACAGAGAAGCACCGGGGAGCTGTTTTTT | CSAREQRSTGELFF
TRBJ2-3 | . | many | TRBV4-1 | TGCGCCAGCAGCCATCCCGGGACTCCTAGCACAGATACGCAGTATTTT | CASSHPGTPSTDTQYF
TRBJ2-7 | TRBD2 | many | TRBV29-1 | TGCAGCGTTGTATCAGTGGGAGCGGGGTACGAGCAGTACTTC | CSVVSVGAGYEQYF
TRBJ2-7 | . | many | TRBV7-6 | TGTGCCAGCAGCCTCCAAGGGAGCCCGAGCTCCTACGAGCAGTACTTC | CASSLQGSPSSYEQYF
TRBJ1-5 | . | . | TRBV10-3 | TGTGCCATCAGTGATTCCTACGGTCAGCCCCAGCATTTT | CAISDSYGQPQHF
TRBJ2-5 | . | many | TRBV12-3/TRBV12-4 | TGTGCCAGCAGTCTCCTGACAGAACAAGAGACCCAGTACTTC | CASSLLTEQETQYF
TRBJ1-4 | . | many | TRBV29-1 | TGCAACGTTGTCGAGAATGAAAAACTGTTTTTT | CNVVENEKLFF
TRBJ2-2 | TRBD2 | many | TRBV20-1 | TGCAGTGCTAGAGCTACTAGCGGGACAAACACCGGGGAGCTGTTTTTT | CSARATSGTNTGELFF
TRBJ2-5 | . | . | TRBV13 | TGTGCCAGCAGCTTACTCGGGCACGAGACCCAGTACTTC | CASSLLGHETQYF
TRBJ2-6 | . | many | TRBV9 | TGTGCCAGCAGCGTAGGGCGGTCGGGGGCCAACGTCCTGACTTTC | CASSVGRSGANVLTF
TRBJ1-1 | . | many | TRBV20-1 | TGCAGTGCCCTGTCTTGGGAGAACACTGAAGCTTTCTTT | CSALSWENTEAFF
TRBJ2-3 | . | many | TRBV7-3 | TGTGCCAGCAGCTTACTCTTCACAGATACGCAGTATTTT | CASSLLFTDTQYF
TRBJ1-1 | . | many | TRBV24-1 | TGTGCCACCAGGGGCCGCGGCACTGAAGCTTTCTTT | CATRGRGTEAFF
TRBJ2-7 | . | many | TRBV11-2 | TGTGCCAGCAGCTTAGTCTTAGATGGAGCGGCTAGCTCCTACGAGCAGTACTTC | CASSLVLDGAASSYEQYF
TRBJ2-5 | . | few | TRBV12-3/TRBV12-4 | TGTGCCAGCAGTTTCGTGGGACGGGAGACCCAGTACTTC | CASSFVGRETQYF
TRBJ2-7 | . | many | TRBV12-3/TRBV12-4 | TGTGCCAGCACCATAAGTGACCGGCCTACCTACGAGCAGTACTTC | CASTISDRPTYEQYF
TRBJ2-7 | . | many | TRBV28 | TGTGCCAGCAGCCCTCCGGGACCTGGCTCCTACGAGCAGTACTTC | CASSPPGPGSYEQYF
TRBJ2-3 | . | many | TRBV4-1 | TGCGCCAGCAGCCAAGATGGGGCAGGGTTAGCAGATACGCAGTATTTT | CASSQDGAGLADTQYF
TRBJ1-1 | TRBD1 | many | TRBV27 | TGTGCCAGCAGCTTCCAGGGGGCAACTGAAGCTTTCTTT | CASSFQGATEAFF
TRBJ2-5 | . | few | TRBV28 | TGTGCCAGCAGTTTTCGGGACGCACTCCAAGAGACCCAGTACTTC | CASSFRDALQETQYF
TRBJ2-7 | TRBD1 | . | TRBV2 | TGTGCCACCGGGACAGGACCCTACGAGCAGTACTTC | CATGTGPYEQYF
TRBJ2-1 | . | few | TRBV7-2 | TGTGCCAGCAGCCAGCCGGGACTGCCTTACAATGAGCAGTTCTTC | CASSQPGLPYNEQFF
TRBJ2-5 | . | many | TRBV4-1 | TGCGCCAGCAGCCAAGCAGGAAACCAAGAGACCCAGTACTTC | CASSQAGNQETQYF
TRBJ2-7 | TRBD1 | many | TRBV12-3/TRBV12-4 | TGTGCCAGCAGTCTGGGGACAGGGTATGAGCAGTACTTC | CASSLGTGYEQYF
TRBJ2-3 | TRBD2 | many | TRBV20-1 | TGCAGTGCTAGGCAGCGGGATTCGGGGCTCGCAGATACGCAGTATTTT | CSARQRDSGLADTQYF
TRBJ2-3 | . | many | TRBV7-2 | TGTGCCAGCAGCTTAGGTCTGGGGGAGGCCGTGGATACGCAGTATTTT | CASSLGLGEAVDTQYF
TRBJ2-5 | . | few | TRBV6-6 | TGTGCCAGCAGTTACTCACAAGAGACCCAGTACTTC | CASSYSQETQYF
TRBJ2-5 | TRBD1 | few | TRBV7-6 | TGTGCCAGCAGCTCCGACTCGACAGGGTGGGAGACCCAGTACTTC | CASSSDSTGWETQYF
TRBJ2-7 | TRBD1 | many | TRBV7-9 | TGTGCCAGCAGCTCACCCGACAGGGGATCTTACGAGCAGTACTTC | CASSSPDRGSYEQYF
TRBJ1-3 | . | many | TRBV12-3/TRBV12-4 | TGTGCCAGCAGTCCCGGAGGGGGGACTGGAAACACCATATATTTT | CASSPGGGTGNTIYF
TRBJ1-1 | . | . | TRBV10-3 | TGTGCCATCAGCCCCGGGGTTAACTCTGAAGCTTTCTTT | CAISPGVNSEAFF
TRBJ2-1 | . | many | TRBV7-2 | TGTGCCAGCAGCTTCCCTGACTACAATGAGCAGTTCTTC | CASSFPDYNEQFF
TRBJ2-3 | . | many | TRBV7-8 | TGTGCCAGCAACACCCCGCTCGGAGGTGTCACAGATACGCAGTATTTT | CASNTPLGGVTDTQYF
TRBJ1-2 | . | . | TRBV12-3/TRBV12-4 | TGTGCCAGCAGCTACAGGTACTCCTATGGCTACACCTTC | CASSYRYSYGYTF